This T cell receptor beta chain appears in the sequencing data of a study of blood T cells in healthy people across ages. Study background: Capture by template switching was about one barcoded beta molecule per two T cells.

Study observations and caveats: PBMCs were not sorted, which prevented a conclusive comparison of naive versus antigen-experienced cells. There were more naive CD4+ cells and higher diversity in long-lived donors than in aged donors.

V lost 8 bases, J lost 10 bases, and 10 bases lay in between. CDR3 length: 10 amino acids. PCR was performed a second time for about 7 to 11 cycles using a sample-barcoded 5' primer and a J-beta primer mix. Paired-end reads containing CDR3 totaled no fewer than 2.5 million for each sample. MiXCR, run by TCRdb on the 5' RACE reads, gives a single entry per CDR3 protein. The sample contains about 730,000 distinct CDR3 sequences, roughly two fifths of which appear only once. Concerning this clonotype itself: What it binds is not known.

This TCR was recovered from a woman aged 55-75 years in good health. Sequencing was done on a sample of blood. The chain joins TRBV12-3 or TRBV12-4 to TRBJ2-3; D not certain. The CDR3 loop reads CASGPGAQYF. The DNA of the CDR3 is TGTGCCAGCGGGCCTGGGGCGCAGTATTTT.